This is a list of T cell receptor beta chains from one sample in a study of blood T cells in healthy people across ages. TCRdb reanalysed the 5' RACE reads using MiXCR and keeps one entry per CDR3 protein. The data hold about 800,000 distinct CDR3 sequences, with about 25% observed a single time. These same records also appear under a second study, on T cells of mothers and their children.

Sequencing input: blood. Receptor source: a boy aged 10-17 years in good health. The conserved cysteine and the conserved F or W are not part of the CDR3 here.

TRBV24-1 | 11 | ATSEGGNYGYT
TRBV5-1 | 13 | ASSSRQGNRYEQF
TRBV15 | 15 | ATSREPPRELPGEQY
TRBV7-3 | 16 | ASSLTILAGGPADTQY
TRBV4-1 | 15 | ASSQGVGGQGSYEQY
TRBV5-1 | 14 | ASSLARGQAQETQY
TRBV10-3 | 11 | AISDEAKETQY
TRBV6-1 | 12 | ASSEARGSYEQY
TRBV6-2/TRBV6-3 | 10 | ASSDWDQPQH
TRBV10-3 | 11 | ASQDGNNSPLH
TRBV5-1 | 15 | ASSLSGRTSVGNEQF
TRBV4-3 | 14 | ASSQDYSGYSYEQY
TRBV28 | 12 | ASSLVRGTYEQY
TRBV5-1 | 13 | ASSRGSVSTDTQY
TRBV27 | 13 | ASSISGTFRNERF
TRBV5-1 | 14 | ASSYGTSGREETQY
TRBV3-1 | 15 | ASSQDREGPLTYEQY
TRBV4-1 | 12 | ASSRSIGGEKLF
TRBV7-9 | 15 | ASSSTRQGHSGNTIY
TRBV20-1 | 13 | SAPRRGRSYNEQF
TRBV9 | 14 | ASSPFKLANSYEQY
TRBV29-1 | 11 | SVEASSGNTIY
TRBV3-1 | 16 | ASSQDSPGLARTGSQY
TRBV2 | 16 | ASSDPGQGTMGSYEQY
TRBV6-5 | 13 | ASSREFRGGYEQY
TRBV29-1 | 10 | SVESGSYGYT
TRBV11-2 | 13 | ASSLVTSGTDEQF
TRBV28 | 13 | ASSTQQGAGEKLF
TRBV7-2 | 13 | ASSTEGQPSYEQY
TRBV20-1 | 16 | SARDSPGTSGRAGELF
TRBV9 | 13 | ASSVDADNSYEQY
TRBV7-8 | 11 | ASSVTLGNTIY
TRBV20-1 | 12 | SARGSGLDLEQY
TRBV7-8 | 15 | ASSLSAYRGGKNIQY
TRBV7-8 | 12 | ASSLGKQTNTIY
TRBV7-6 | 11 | ASGAGGPGEQY
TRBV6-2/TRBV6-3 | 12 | ASKSQGTNTEAF
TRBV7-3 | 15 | ASSPGPGLAGGNEQF
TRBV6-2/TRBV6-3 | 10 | ASSYSPVEAF
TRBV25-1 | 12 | ASSEVRDHQPQH
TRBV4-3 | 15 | ASSQESSLRGAYEQY
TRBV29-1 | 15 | SVATTPSAGGTDTQY
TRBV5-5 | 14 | ASSTWTENPNEKLF
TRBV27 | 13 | ASSTSGTGSYEQY
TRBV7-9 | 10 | ASVGSTYEQY
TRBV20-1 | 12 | SARDQTGNEKLF
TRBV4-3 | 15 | ASSQELGLQSYNEQF
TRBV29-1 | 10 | SQPYCPETQY
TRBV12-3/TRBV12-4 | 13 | ASRISRGTIYEQY
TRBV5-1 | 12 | ASSLAEWPGELF
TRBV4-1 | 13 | ASSLLTGEGTEAF
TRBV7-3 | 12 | ASSLNRGSNEQF
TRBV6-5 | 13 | ASSYQGRDNSPLH